Sequencing of this TCR beta chain was carried out in a study of control samples from healthy donors and cancer patients. Germline V lookup: CDR1 ENHRY, CDR2 SYGVKD. This CDR3 has 14 residues. V shed 5 bases and J 5 bases; nucleotides not matched to a gene: 6. Sequencing was performed with immunoSEQ multiplex PCR; in TCRdb, only in-frame clones are kept and a portion is missing. This sample carries approximately 72,000 clones, approximately 90% of them seen once, and the ten largest clones take 7.2%. The receptor was isolated from a man in his fifties in good health. This chain joins TRBV10-3 and TRBJ1-5; 7 nucleotides line up with TRBD1. The sequencing input was blood. The CDR3 DNA reads as TGTGCCATCAGTACGCGACAGGGCGATCAGCCCCAGCATTTT. Residues: CAISTRQGDQPQHF.